These T cell receptor beta chains were read from a single sample in a study of T cells in Graves' hyperthyroidism and ophthalmopathy. TCRdb fed the multiplex PCR reads into MiXCR, producing one record per CDR3 protein. The sample lists under 200,000 distinct CDR3 sequences, around 8.9% occurring once. Sequenced input: blood. Every receptor here comes from a woman between 18 and 29 years old with Graves' hyperthyroidism that later progressed to Graves' ophthalmopathy. Both conserved end residues are part of each CDR3. Fields, in order: D gene, V gene, J gene, clone size, CDR3 DNA, CDR3 protein. D genes are given only for firm matches. Clone size is shown for a subset of rows, as once, few, many or a class of expanded clone.

D: .
V: TRBV20-1
J: TRBJ1-1
size: many
DNA: TGCAGTGCTAGAGATTTGAGCGGGACCATAAGGGCTTTCTTT
CDR3: CSARDLSGTIRAFF

D: .
V: TRBV7-3
J: TRBJ1-1
size: many
DNA: TGTGCCAGCAGCTTAACGCCCAGGGCGGGCACTGAAGCTTTCTTT
CDR3: CASSLTPRAGTEAFF

D: .
V: TRBV28
J: TRBJ1-1
size: many
DNA: TGTGCCAGCAGGGCTCGAACGGGTACGAACACTGAAGCTTTCTTT
CDR3: CASRARTGTNTEAFF

D: .
V: TRBV11-2
J: TRBJ1-1
size: many
DNA: TGTGCCAGCAGCTTAGATCGAACCACGGGCAGGGCTTTCTTT
CDR3: CASSLDRTTGRAFF

D: .
V: TRBV19
J: TRBJ2-1
size: .
DNA: TGTGCCAGTAGTAGCTGGCTCGGGGACAATGAGCAGTTCTTC
CDR3: CASSSWLGDNEQFF

D: .
V: TRBV30
J: TRBJ1-5
size: many
DNA: TGTGCCTGGAGTTTGGAGGGGGTTCAGCCCCAGCATTTT
CDR3: CAWSLEGVQPQHF

D: TRBD1
V: TRBV7-2
J: TRBJ1-4
size: few
DNA: TGTGCCAGCAGCTTAGAGGCAGGGGGCATACCTGGTGAAAAACTGTTTTTT
CDR3: CASSLEAGGIPGEKLFF

D: .
V: TRBV14
J: TRBJ2-1
size: .
DNA: TGTGCCAGCAGCCAAGAGATGGCGGGTTCCTACAATGAGCAGTTCTTC
CDR3: CASSQEMAGSYNEQFF

D: .
V: TRBV30
J: TRBJ1-4
size: .
DNA: TGTGCCTGGGGGGAGGAGTCCGCAACTAATGAAAAACTGTTTTTT
CDR3: CAWGEESATNEKLFF

D: .
V: TRBV24-1
J: TRBJ2-2
size: .
DNA: TGTGCCACCAGTGATTTGAGGCAAGCGAACACCGGGGAGCTGTTTTTT
CDR3: CATSDLRQANTGELFF

D: TRBD2
V: TRBV11-2
J: TRBJ2-7
size: many
DNA: TGTGCCAGCAGCTCCACCGCGGGAGGGCCCTACGAGCAGTACTTC
CDR3: CASSSTAGGPYEQYF

D: .
V: TRBV6-1
J: TRBJ2-7
size: many
DNA: TGTGCCATCTCCCCGCCGCGGGGCTTCTACGAGCAGTACTTC
CDR3: CAISPPRGFYEQYF

D: .
V: TRBV2
J: TRBJ2-7
size: many
DNA: TGTGCCAGCAGGATAGTGGGCGAGCAGTACTTC
CDR3: CASRIVGEQYF

D: .
V: TRBV7-3
J: TRBJ2-2
size: .
DNA: TGTGTCAGCAGCTTAAAGGGGGGAAACACCGGGGAGCTGTTTTTT
CDR3: CVSSLKGGNTGELFF

D: .
V: TRBV7-9
J: TRBJ2-5
size: many
DNA: TGTGCCAGCAGCTTAGGGGTCATACAAGAGACCCAGTACTTC
CDR3: CASSLGVIQETQYF

D: TRBD1
V: TRBV6-1
J: TRBJ1-5
size: many
DNA: TGTGCCAGCAGTGTTTGGGACAGGGTCGATCAGCCCCAGCATTTT
CDR3: CASSVWDRVDQPQHF

D: .
V: TRBV28
J: TRBJ2-7
size: .
DNA: TGTGCCAGCAGTTCCCCAGTAGGCGGGTACGAGCAGTACTTC
CDR3: CASSSPVGGYEQYF

D: TRBD1
V: TRBV27
J: TRBJ2-7
size: many
DNA: TGTGCCAGCAGAGGCTACTCAGGGGGCGAGCAGTACTTC
CDR3: CASRGYSGGEQYF

D: .
V: TRBV28
J: TRBJ2-6
size: many
DNA: TGTGCCAGCAGTTTTAGGGAGTATACAGGCCGTTTGCCTGGGGCCAACGTCCTGACTTTC
CDR3: CASSFREYTGRLPGANVLTF

D: TRBD1
V: TRBV11-2
J: TRBJ1-3
size: many
DNA: TGTGCCAGCAGCCCTAGAGGACAGGCACACACCATATATTTT
CDR3: CASSPRGQAHTIYF

D: .
V: TRBV4-1
J: TRBJ1-5
size: few
DNA: TGCGCCAGCAGCCAAACGGGAGGAAGATTAATGGGGCAGCCCCAGCATTTT
CDR3: CASSQTGGRLMGQPQHF

D: .
V: TRBV20-1
J: TRBJ1-3
size: many
DNA: TGCAGTGCTACAAGCTCTGGAAACACCATATATTTT
CDR3: CSATSSGNTIYF

D: TRBD1
V: TRBV29-1
J: TRBJ1-2
size: many
DNA: TGCAGCACCGACACAGGGGGTAATGGCTACACCTTC
CDR3: CSTDTGGNGYTF

D: .
V: TRBV6-2/TRBV6-3
J: TRBJ2-2
size: many
DNA: TGTGCCAGCAGTTACTCGGCCAGGGCAGGTTCCGGGGAGCTGTTTTTT
CDR3: CASSYSARAGSGELFF

D: .
V: TRBV27
J: TRBJ1-1
size: many
DNA: TGTGCCAGCAGTTTATCAGGGCGGGCTGAAGCTTTCTTT
CDR3: CASSLSGRAEAFF

D: .
V: TRBV27
J: TRBJ1-6
size: many
DNA: TGTGCCAGCATGGTCGGGGTTGTAGGTTCACCCCTCCACTTT
CDR3: CASMVGVVGSPLHF

D: TRBD1
V: TRBV2
J: TRBJ1-1
size: many
DNA: TGTGCCAGCAGTGATGAGGGACAGGGGACGTGGACTGAAGCTTTCTTT
CDR3: CASSDEGQGTWTEAFF

D: .
V: TRBV28
J: TRBJ2-6
size: once
DNA: TGTGCCAGCAGTTTAGGAAGCAGGGTAGTGTCTGGGGCCAACGTCCTGACTTTC
CDR3: CASSLGSRVVSGANVLTF

D: .
V: TRBV19
J: TRBJ2-5
size: .
DNA: TGTGCCAGCCGGGGCCCCTCTTGGACCCAGTACTTC
CDR3: CASRGPSWTQYF

D: TRBD2
V: TRBV14
J: TRBJ2-2
size: .
DNA: TGTGCCAGCAGCCAAGCTAGCGGGGGGGCGTACACCGGGGAGCTGTTTTTT
CDR3: CASSQASGGAYTGELFF

D: TRBD1
V: TRBV20-1
J: TRBJ1-1
size: many
DNA: TGCAGTGCTAGTGATTCTGGACAGGGGAATGAAGCTTTCTTT
CDR3: CSASDSGQGNEAFF

D: .
V: TRBV7-9
J: TRBJ2-3
size: many
DNA: TGTGCCAGCAGCCTGACTCCCGATACGCAGTATTTT
CDR3: CASSLTPDTQYF

D: .
V: TRBV6-6
J: TRBJ2-2
size: many
DNA: TGTGCCAGCAGTTACACGTTACCTGGCGAGGGCACCGGGGAGCTGTTTTTT
CDR3: CASSYTLPGEGTGELFF

D: .
V: TRBV5-6
J: TRBJ2-3
size: many
DNA: TGTGCCAGCAGCTTGCCGGGCTCGAGCACAGATACGCAGTATTTT
CDR3: CASSLPGSSTDTQYF

D: .
V: TRBV20-1
J: TRBJ2-5
size: many
DNA: TGCAGTGCTAGACCACTGGTCTCGGAGACCCAGTACTTC
CDR3: CSARPLVSETQYF

D: .
V: TRBV4-1
J: TRBJ1-1
size: .
DNA: TGCGCCAGCAGTCGACCGGTGGCCGACACTGAAGCTTTCTTT
CDR3: CASSRPVADTEAFF

D: .
V: TRBV20-1
J: TRBJ2-7
size: many
DNA: TGCAGTGCTAGACTCGGCTCCTACGAGCAGTACTTC
CDR3: CSARLGSYEQYF

D: .
V: TRBV20-1
J: TRBJ2-4
size: many
DNA: TGCAGTGCCGCAGGCAAAAACATTCAGTACTTC
CDR3: CSAAGKNIQYF

D: TRBD2
V: TRBV28
J: TRBJ2-2
size: many
DNA: TGTGCCAGCAGTTTACATAGCGGGAAGAACACCGGGGAGCTGTTTTTT
CDR3: CASSLHSGKNTGELFF

D: .
V: TRBV18
J: TRBJ1-1
size: many
DNA: TGTGCCAGCTCACCACCGGTGGGATCGAACACTGAAGCTTTCTTT
CDR3: CASSPPVGSNTEAFF

D: .
V: TRBV2
J: TRBJ2-3
size: many
DNA: TGTGCCAGCAGCCGACAGGGACTCACAGATACGCAGTATTTT
CDR3: CASSRQGLTDTQYF

D: TRBD2
V: TRBV9
J: TRBJ2-7
size: .
DNA: TGTGCCAGCAGCGAAACTAGCGCAACCTACGAGCAGTACTTC
CDR3: CASSETSATYEQYF

D: TRBD2
V: TRBV7-2
J: TRBJ2-5
size: .
DNA: TGTGCCAGCAGGCCTCTCAGGCTAGCGGGAGGCCTGTTGGAGACCCAGTGCTTC
CDR3: CASRPLRLAGGLLETQCF

D: .
V: TRBV4-2
J: TRBJ2-1
size: few
DNA: TGTGCCAGCAGCCAAGAAGGGTCCCGGCCTTGGAATGAGCAGTTCTTC
CDR3: CASSQEGSRPWNEQFF

D: .
V: TRBV11-2
J: TRBJ2-6
size: many
DNA: TGTGCCAGCAGCCCCGTAACAGCTTCTGGGGCCAACGTCCTGACTTTC
CDR3: CASSPVTASGANVLTF

D: .
V: TRBV27
J: TRBJ2-7
size: many
DNA: TGTGCCAGCAGTTTAATCGCCGGGAGCCTATACGAGCAGTACTTC
CDR3: CASSLIAGSLYEQYF

D: TRBD2
V: TRBV12-3/TRBV12-4
J: TRBJ2-3
size: .
DNA: TGTGCCAGCAGTTTGTACGGGAGGGCCCCAGATACGCAGTATTTT
CDR3: CASSLYGRAPDTQYF

D: .
V: TRBV7-9
J: TRBJ2-1
size: .
DNA: TGTGCCAGCAGCTTAGAATTGGATGAGCAGTTCTTC
CDR3: CASSLELDEQFF

D: .
V: TRBV19
J: TRBJ1-1
size: few
DNA: TGTGCCAGTAGTATAGGGAGACTTATGAACACTGAAGCTTTCTTT
CDR3: CASSIGRLMNTEAFF

D: TRBD2
V: TRBV6-1
J: TRBJ2-5
size: many
DNA: TGTGCCAGCAGCCTAGCGGGGGCTCAAGAGACCCAGTACTTC
CDR3: CASSLAGAQETQYF

D: TRBD1
V: TRBV12-3/TRBV12-4
J: TRBJ1-1
size: many
DNA: TGTGCCAGCAGTTATGAGGGGGCACGCACTGAAGCTTTCTTT
CDR3: CASSYEGARTEAFF

D: TRBD1
V: TRBV4-1
J: TRBJ2-2
size: few
DNA: TGCGCCAGCAGCCAAGGGACAGGGGCCACCGGGGAGCTGTTTTTT
CDR3: CASSQGTGATGELFF